There are many counts of the clone carrying this T cell receptor (beta chain). The antigen remains unidentified. These data originate in a study of T-cell reconstitution after alpha-beta-depleted transplantation in children. Findings and caveats of the study: TCRbeta diversity was high at day 60 in some patients (a result of surviving recipient T cells and thymic progenitors). T-cell counts and diversity at one year post-transplant came mainly from newly produced T cells. There were reportedly several hundred expanded graft clones from which alpha-beta T cells came about two months after transplant.

The library targeted TCRbeta and was prepared with unique molecular identifiers. TCRdb independently ran MiXCR on the PCR reads; one entry per CDR3 protein. The data show fewer than 750,000 distinct CDR3 sequences, about 23% seen once. The CDR3 runs to 11 residues. The germline gives CDR1 MNHEY, CDR2 SMNVEV (reference sequence). V shed 2 bases and J shed 9 bases, with 5 bases lying between them. Here the sequenced sample was PBMCs, mostly from graft donor cells, taken 360 days after TCRalphabeta/CD19-depleted stem cell transplant. The clonotype was recovered from a boy in the first two years of life who had a stem cell transplant for acute myeloid leukemia, so the T cells may come from the graft donor. This chain connects TRBV27 to TRBJ2-1, with TRBD1 as a possible D gene (5 bases). CDR3 nucleotides: TGTGCCAGCAGTTTAGGGGCTGAGCAGTTCTTC. Its protein product is CASSLGAEQFF.